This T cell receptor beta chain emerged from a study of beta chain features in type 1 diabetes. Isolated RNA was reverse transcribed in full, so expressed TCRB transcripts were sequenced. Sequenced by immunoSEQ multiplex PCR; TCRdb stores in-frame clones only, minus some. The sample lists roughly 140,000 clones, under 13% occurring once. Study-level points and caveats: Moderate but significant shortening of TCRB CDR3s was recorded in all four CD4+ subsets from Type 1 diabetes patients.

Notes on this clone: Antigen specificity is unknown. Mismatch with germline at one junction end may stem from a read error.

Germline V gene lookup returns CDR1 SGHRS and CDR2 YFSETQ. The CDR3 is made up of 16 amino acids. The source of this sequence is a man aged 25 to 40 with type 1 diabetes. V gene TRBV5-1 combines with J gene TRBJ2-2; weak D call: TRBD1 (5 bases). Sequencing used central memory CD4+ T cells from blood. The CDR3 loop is CASILGPGLDTGELFF. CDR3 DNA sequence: TGCGCCAGCATCTTGGGGCCGGGTCTGGACACCGGGGAGCTGTTTTTT.